This T cell receptor (beta chain) originates from a study of T cells in localized non-small cell lung cancer. Overall study results and limits: T cell clonality was highest in uninvolved adjacent lung, above tumor. Since sequencing was restricted to only one region of the tumor, intratumor heterogeneity remains a possibility. Appearing in adjacent lung were a median approximately 50 of the top 100 tumor clones. An association was observed between higher blood T cell density and longer overall survival.

This table comes from immunoSEQ multiplex PCR, and its TCRdb copy is limited to in-frame clones, with some not included. Among 28,000 or so clones listed, about 91% were seen once. This CDR3 region has 15 residues. Trimming stripped 5 bases from V and 4 bases from J, with 18 bases between. CDR1 and CDR2 from the germline V gene are SGHTA and FQGNSA. On this clone: The antigen is not known.

The input for sequencing was peripheral blood, taken before any cancer treatment. The TCR comes from a male donor older than 55 with stage I lung adenocarcinoma. The chain joins TRBV7-2 to TRBJ2-7, with D unclear. In DNA form, the CDR3 reads TGTGCCAGCAGCCTAGGGTCCGACCGCCTTTACGAGCAGTACTTC. This translates into CASSLGSDRLYEQYF.